The 5 T cell receptor beta chains below come from one sample, sequenced in a study of identical twins. Each CDR3 protein is one row after TCRdb ran MiXCR on the 5' RACE reads. The data show 540,000 or so distinct CDR3 sequences, about a fifth seen once. This sample also appeared in a second study, on yellow fever vaccine responses in identical twins.

Input material: CD4+ T cells sorted from blood. The receptors were gathered from a woman aged 18-29 years in good health.

V is TRBV20-1 and J is TRBJ2-1, with 8 nucleotides matching TRBD2. Germline V gene data show CDR1 as DFQATT and CDR2 as SNEGSKA (reference sequence). V was pared by 1 base and J by 3 bases, with 5 bases of the junction left unmatched. The CDR3 consists of 15 residues. This CDR3 reads CSARVQRGNYNEQFF. The CDR3 DNA is TGCAGTGCTAGAGTTCAGCGGGGGAACTACAATGAGCAGTTCTTC.

This clonotype occurred a few times. CDR3 region: CASSQGQGAETGELFF. Here the CDR3 DNA reads TGTGCCAGCAGCCAAGGACAGGGGGCTGAGACCGGGGAGCTGTTTTTT. V gene TRBV3-1 combines with J gene TRBJ2-2; TRBD1 aligns across 10 bases. The CDR3 is made up of 16 amino acids. Germline V gene data show CDR1 as LGHDT and CDR2 as YNNKEL (reference sequence). J lost 5 bases, V lost 1 base, and 4 bases had no gene match.

This clonotype has only a few counts. V and J are TRBV20-1 and TRBJ2-2; D possibly uses TRBD1 or TRBD2 (6 bases each). Germline-derived CDR1 and CDR2 are DFQATT and SNEGSKA (reference sequence). The CDR3 length is 14 residues. Trimming removed 5 bases from V and 6 bases from J, with 16 bases in between. The CDR3 DNA reads TGCAGTGCTCGGGAAACGGGGGCCGCCGGGGAGCTGTTTTTT. Its translation is CSARETGAAGELFF.

Ten or more counts support this clonotype. The gene calls are TRBV3-1 and TRBJ2-1, with D possibly TRBD1 on 6 matching bases. Trimming pared 5 bases from V and 2 bases from J, leaving 7 bases between. This CDR3 is 13 amino acids long. Germline assignment: CDR1 LGHDT and CDR2 YNNKEL (reference sequence). For the CDR3, the DNA is TGTGCCAGCAGCGGACAGACCTACAATGAGCAGTTCTTC. The encoded protein is CASSGQTYNEQFF.

The chain carries TRBV28 and TRBJ1-5, with 8 bases that match TRBD1. This CDR3 is 17 amino acids long. V was clipped by 5 bases and J by 0 bases; unmatched bases: 9. The V gene's germline CDR1 is MDHEN and CDR2 SYDVKM. DNA of the CDR3: TGTGCCAGCAGTCTGCTACAGGGGGTGGGTAGCAATCAGCCCCAGCATTTT. This codes for CASSLLQGVGSNQPQHF.